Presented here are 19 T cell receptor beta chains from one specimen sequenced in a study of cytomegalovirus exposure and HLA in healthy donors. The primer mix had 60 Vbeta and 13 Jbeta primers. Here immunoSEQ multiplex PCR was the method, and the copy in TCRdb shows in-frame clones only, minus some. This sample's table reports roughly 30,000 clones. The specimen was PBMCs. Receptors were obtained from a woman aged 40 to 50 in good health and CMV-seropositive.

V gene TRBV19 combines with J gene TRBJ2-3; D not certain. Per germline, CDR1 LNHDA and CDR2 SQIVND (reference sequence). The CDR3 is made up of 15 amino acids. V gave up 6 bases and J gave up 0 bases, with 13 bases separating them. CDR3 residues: CASRKGPGSTDTQYF. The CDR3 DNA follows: TGTGCCAGTAGGAAAGGCCCAGGTAGCACAGATACGCAGTATTTT.

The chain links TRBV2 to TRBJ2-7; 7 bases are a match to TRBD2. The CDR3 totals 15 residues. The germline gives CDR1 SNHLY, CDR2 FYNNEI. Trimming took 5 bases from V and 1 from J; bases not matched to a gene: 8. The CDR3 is CASSSTLLASYEQYF. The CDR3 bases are TGTGCCAGCAGTTCGACGTTACTAGCGTCCTACGAGCAGTACTTC.

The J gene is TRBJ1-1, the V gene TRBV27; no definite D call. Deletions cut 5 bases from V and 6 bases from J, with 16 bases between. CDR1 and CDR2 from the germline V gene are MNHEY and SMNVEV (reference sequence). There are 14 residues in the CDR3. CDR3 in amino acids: CASSPRRMGPEAFF. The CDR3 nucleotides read TGTGCCAGCAGTCCCAGACGGATGGGCCCTGAAGCTTTCTTT.

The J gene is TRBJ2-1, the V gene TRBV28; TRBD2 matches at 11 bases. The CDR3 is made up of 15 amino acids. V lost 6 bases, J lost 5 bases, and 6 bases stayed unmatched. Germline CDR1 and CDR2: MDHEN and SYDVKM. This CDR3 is CASSLLAGGDNEQFF. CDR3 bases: TGTGCCAGCAGCCTCCTAGCGGGGGGTGACAATGAGCAGTTCTTC.

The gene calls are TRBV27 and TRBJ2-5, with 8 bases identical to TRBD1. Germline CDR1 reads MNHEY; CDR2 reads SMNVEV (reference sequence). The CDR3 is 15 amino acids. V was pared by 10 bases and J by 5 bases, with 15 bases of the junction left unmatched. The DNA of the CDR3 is TGTGCCACAAAGACAGGGGTGGCCGCTCGGGAGACCCAGTACTTC. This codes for CATKTGVAARETQYF.

This CDR3 reads CSVVLPNTGELFF. Here the CDR3 DNA reads TGCAGCGTTGTGCTACCGAACACCGGGGAGCTGTTTTTT. The rearrangement links TRBV29-1 to TRBJ2-2; D gene ambiguous. Per the germline V gene, CDR1 is SQVTM and CDR2 is ANQGSEA. The CDR3 is 13 residues long. Trimming pared 4 bases from V and 0 bases from J, leaving 6 bases between.

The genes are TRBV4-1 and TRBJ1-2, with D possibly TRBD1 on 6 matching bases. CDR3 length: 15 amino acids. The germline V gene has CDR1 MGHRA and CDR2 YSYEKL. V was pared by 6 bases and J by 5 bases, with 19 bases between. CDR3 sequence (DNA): TGCGCCAGCAGGCAACAGGGCGCGGGGCATTATGGCTACACCTTC. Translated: CASRQQGAGHYGYTF.

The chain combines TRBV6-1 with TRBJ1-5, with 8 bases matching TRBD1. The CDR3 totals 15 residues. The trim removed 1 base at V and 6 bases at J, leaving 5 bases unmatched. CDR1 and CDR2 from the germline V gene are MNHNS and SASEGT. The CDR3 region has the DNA TGTGCCAGCAGTGAAGGGGCAGGGGGCGGTCAGCCCCAGCATTTT. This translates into CASSEGAGGGQPQHF.

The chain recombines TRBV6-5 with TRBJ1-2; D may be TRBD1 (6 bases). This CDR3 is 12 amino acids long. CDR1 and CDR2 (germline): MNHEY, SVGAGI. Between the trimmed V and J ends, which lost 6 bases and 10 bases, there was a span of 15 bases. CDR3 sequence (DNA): TGTGCCAGCAGGGGGCGCGGGGGCGACTACACCTTC. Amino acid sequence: CASRGRGGDYTF.

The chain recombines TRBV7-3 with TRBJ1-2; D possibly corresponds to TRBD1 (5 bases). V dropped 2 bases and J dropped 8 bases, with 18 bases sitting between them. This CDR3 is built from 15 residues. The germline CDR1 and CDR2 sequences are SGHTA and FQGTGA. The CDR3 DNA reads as TGTGCCAGCAGCTTATTTTTCGGGGGTAGGGAGGGCTACACCTTC. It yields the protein CASSLFFGGREGYTF.

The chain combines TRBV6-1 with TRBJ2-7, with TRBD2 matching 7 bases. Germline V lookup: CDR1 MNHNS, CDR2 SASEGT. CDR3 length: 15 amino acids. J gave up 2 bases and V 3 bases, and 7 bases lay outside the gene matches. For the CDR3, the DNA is TGTGCCAGCAGTGAGAGCGGGAAGAGCGCCTACGAGCAGTACTTC. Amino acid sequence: CASSESGKSAYEQYF.

The CDR3 sequence: CASTRSSYNEQFF. DNA of the CDR3: TGTGCCAGCACAAGGAGCTCCTACAATGAGCAGTTCTTC. This chain connects TRBV6-5 to TRBJ2-1, with D uncertain. Looked up from germline, CDR1 is MNHEY and CDR2 is SVGAGI. This CDR3 has 13 residues. V was cut by 7 bases and J by 0 bases, with 7 bases left in between.

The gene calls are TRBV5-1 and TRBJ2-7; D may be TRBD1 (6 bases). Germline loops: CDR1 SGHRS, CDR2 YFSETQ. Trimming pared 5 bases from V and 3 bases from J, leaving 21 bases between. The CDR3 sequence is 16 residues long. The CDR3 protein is CASRQPGHRRDYEQYF. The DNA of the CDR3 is TGCGCCAGCAGACAACCGGGACACAGAAGAGACTACGAGCAGTACTTC.

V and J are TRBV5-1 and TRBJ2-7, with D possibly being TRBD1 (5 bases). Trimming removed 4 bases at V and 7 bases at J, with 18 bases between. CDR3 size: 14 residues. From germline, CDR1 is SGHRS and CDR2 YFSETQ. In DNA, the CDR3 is TGCGCCAGCAGCCCCCAGGGCGGAGCTACTGAGCAGTACTTC. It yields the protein CASSPQGGATEQYF.

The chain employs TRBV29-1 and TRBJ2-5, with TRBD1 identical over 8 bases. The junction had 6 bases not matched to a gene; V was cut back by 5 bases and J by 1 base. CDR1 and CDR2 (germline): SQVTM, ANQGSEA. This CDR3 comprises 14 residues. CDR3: CSVRGQGVQETQYF. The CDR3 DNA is TGCAGCGTTAGAGGACAGGGCGTCCAAGAGACCCAGTACTTC. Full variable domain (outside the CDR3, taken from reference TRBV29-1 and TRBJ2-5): SAVISQKPSRDICQRGTSLTIQCQVDSQVTMMFWYRQQPGQSLTLIATANQGSEATYESGFVIDKFPISRPNLTFSTLTVSNMSPEDSSIYLCSVRGQGVQETQYFGPGTRLLVL.

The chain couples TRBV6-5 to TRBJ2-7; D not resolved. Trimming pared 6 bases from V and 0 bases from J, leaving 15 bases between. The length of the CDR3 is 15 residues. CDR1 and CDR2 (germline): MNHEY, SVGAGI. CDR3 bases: TGTGCCAGCAGGCCCTTAGGCGGCACCTCCTACGAGCAGTACTTC. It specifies CASRPLGGTSYEQYF.

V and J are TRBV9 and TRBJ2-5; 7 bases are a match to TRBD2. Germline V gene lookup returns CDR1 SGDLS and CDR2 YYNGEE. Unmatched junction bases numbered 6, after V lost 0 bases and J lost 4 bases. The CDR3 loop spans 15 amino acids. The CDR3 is CASSVDGGRGETQYF. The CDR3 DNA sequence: TGTGCCAGCAGCGTAGATGGGGGGAGGGGAGAGACCCAGTACTTC.

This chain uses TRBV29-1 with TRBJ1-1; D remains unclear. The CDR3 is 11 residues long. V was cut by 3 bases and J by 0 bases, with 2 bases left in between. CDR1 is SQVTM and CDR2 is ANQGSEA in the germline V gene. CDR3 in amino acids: CSVDVNTEAFF. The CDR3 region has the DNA TGCAGCGTTGACGTGAACACTGAAGCTTTCTTT.

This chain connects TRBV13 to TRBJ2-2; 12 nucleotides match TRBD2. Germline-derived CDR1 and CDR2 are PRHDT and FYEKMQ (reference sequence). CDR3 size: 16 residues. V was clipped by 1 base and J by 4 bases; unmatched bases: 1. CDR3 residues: CASSLELAGGTGELFF. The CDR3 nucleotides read TGTGCCAGCAGCTTAGAACTAGCGGGAGGCACCGGGGAGCTGTTTTTT.